The T cell receptor (beta chain) described here comes from a study of CXCR3-negative and CXCR3-positive naive CD8 T cells. As for the study in general: Every library held about 1.5 +/- 0.3 million TRB reads, and the total came to roughly 140 million.

Per the germline V gene, CDR1 is SGHTA and CDR2 is FQGNSA. The CDR3 has 16 residues. Points from the study as a whole: Surface CD5 was comparable between naive subsets; TCR strength was inferred from TRB CDR3 properties.

5' RACE that incorporated UMI labels was used to prepare the TRB cDNA libraries. TCRdb reprocessed the 5' RACE reads; each CDR3 protein has one entry and no DNA is given. This repertoire includes just over 40,000 distinct CDR3 sequences. For this clonotype: Antigen: not known.

The chain links TRBV7-2 to TRBJ2-2. The sequence came from a human donor in good health. Some clones in this sample may be carry-over from other donors' samples. The specimen sequenced was naive CXCR3- CD8+ T cells from blood. Subset noted: CD45RO-CCR7+CD27+CD95- naive CD8+ T cells lacking CXCR3 (TNR3-). CDR3 in amino acids: CASSLGKVVNTGELFF.